This T cell receptor beta chain was obtained from a study of T cell repertoires in cytomegalovirus infection. Study-wide background: CMV epitopes that were recently identified and HLA-C-restricted were used alongside well-studied HLA-B-restricted ones. Public TCR beta signature analysis indicated the presence of both CMV infection and matching HLA type.

This clonotype was seen once. As yet, its antigen is unknown. TCRdb re-derived calls from the reads in MiXCR, one entry per CDR3 protein. The table records roughly 860,000 distinct CDR3 sequences, approximately 29% of them present only once. Germline-derived CDR1 and CDR2 are SGHNT and YYREEE (reference sequence). The V end was cut by 4 bases, the J end by 1 base, with 12 bases between. The CDR3 has 16 residues. The study's findings and limits: Cumulative public TCR beta family frequency identified carriers of CMV plus the relevant HLA.

The sequencing here drew on cultured CD8+ T cells from PBMCs, taken from culture after CMV antigen stimulation. This receptor was taken from a human donor in good health (CMV status not recorded). Some clones in this sample may be carry-over from other donors' samples. This rearrangement joins TRBV5-4 to TRBJ2-6; D not resolved. CDR3 sequence reads: CASSIGRPSGANVLTF. For the CDR3, the DNA is TGTGCCAGCAGCATTGGACGGCCTTCTGGGGCCAACGTCCTGACTTTC. Supplemented by reference TRBV5-4 and TRBJ2-6, the full variable domain reads ETGVTQSPTHLIKTRGQQVTLRCSSQSGHNTVSWYQQALGQGPQFIFQYYREEENGRGNFPPRFSGLQFPNYSSELNVNALELDDSALYLCASSIGRPSGANVLTFGAGSRLTVL.